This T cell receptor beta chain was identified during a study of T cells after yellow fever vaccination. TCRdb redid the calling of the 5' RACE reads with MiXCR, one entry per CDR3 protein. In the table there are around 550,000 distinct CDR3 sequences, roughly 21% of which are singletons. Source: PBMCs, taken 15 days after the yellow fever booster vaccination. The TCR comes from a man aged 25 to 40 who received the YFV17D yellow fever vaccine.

CDR3 DNA: TGCGCCAGCAGCCAACTTCACCCCGGGACAGGCGGCCCAGATACGCAGTATTTT. As protein: CASSQLHPGTGGPDTQYF. V is TRBV4-1 and J is TRBJ2-3; 8 nucleotides match TRBD1. The germline CDR1 and CDR2 sequences are MGHRA and YSYEKL. This CDR3 is 18 amino acids long. V shed 2 bases, J shed 4 bases, and the junction held 14 bases outside the gene matches.